Shown below are 28 T cell receptor beta chains from a single sample sequenced in a study of blood T cell repertoires in COVID-19 (dated by TCRdb to about 2020). Receptor amplification or capture employed the immunoSEQ multiplex PCR assay. This immuneACCESS table, as held by TCRdb, lists in-frame sequences with V and J called but not all clones. Of the missing ones, under half trace to an unresolved V gene in checked studies; the others have no known cause. Counted in this sample were fewer than 250,000 clones; 86% of them appeared once. In total, the top ten clones hold roughly 6.2% of the sample. The sequencing input was peripheral blood. Receptors were obtained from a woman older than 75 with COVID-19, enrolled during active disease.

V is TRBV9 and J is TRBJ1-5; 9 bases are shared with TRBD1. The germline V gene encodes CDR1 SGDLS and CDR2 YYNGEE. The CDR3 spans 14 residues. Trimming removed 3 bases from V and 8 bases from J; junction bases left unmatched: 6. The CDR3 nucleotides read TGTGCCAGCAGCGCATGGACAGGGGAAGAGCCCCAGCATTTT. This encodes CASSAWTGEEPQHF.

V gene TRBV5-4 combines with J gene TRBJ2-7; no reliable D call. Looked up from germline, CDR1 is SGHNT and CDR2 is YYREEE (reference sequence). The V gene lost 4 bases and the J gene lost 3 bases, with 11 bases spanning the gap. The length of the CDR3 is 13 residues. The CDR3 coding sequence is TGTGCCAGCAGCAAGAGCTCAAGCTACGAGCAGTACTTC. Protein: CASSKSSSYEQYF.

The chain couples TRBV14 to TRBJ1-3; unclear D gene. The length of the CDR3 is 12 residues. CDR1 SGHDN and CDR2 FVKESK come from the germline V gene. V shed 4 bases and J shed 12 bases, with 13 bases lying between them. The CDR3 spells CASSRYTGNIYF. The CDR3 nucleotides are TGTGCCAGCAGCCGCTACACGGGGAACATATATTTT.

V usage is TRBV5-1 and J usage is TRBJ1-2, with 8 bases that match TRBD1. From germline, CDR1 is SGHRS and CDR2 YFSETQ. J lost 4 bases, V lost 0 bases, and 2 bases had no gene match. The CDR3 totals 14 residues. CDR3 amino acids: CASSLGQGFYGYTF. CDR3 nucleotide sequence: TGCGCCAGCAGCTTGGGACAGGGGTTCTATGGCTACACCTTC.

This clone was picked up a small number of times. The gene calls are TRBV19 and TRBJ1-5; 7 nucleotides agree with TRBD1. The CDR3 length is 14 residues. V gave up 5 bases and J gave up 4 bases; unmatched junction bases: 5. Germline assignment: CDR1 LNHDA and CDR2 SQIVND (reference sequence). This CDR3 is CASSPKQGNQPQHF. The CDR3 region has the DNA TGTGCCAGTAGTCCTAAACAGGGGAATCAGCCCCAGCATTTT. The complete variable domain, with remaining parts taken from reference TRBV19 and TRBJ1-5, reads DGGITQSPKYLFRKEGQNVTLSCEQNLNHDAMYWYRQDPGQGLRLIYYSQIVNDFQKGDIAEGYSVSREKKESFPLTVTSAQKNPTAFYLCASSPKQGNQPQHFGDGTRLSIL.

The rearrangement uses TRBV5-1 and TRBJ2-7; 8 bases are a match to TRBD1. Germline V gives CDR1 SGHRS, CDR2 YFSETQ. V trimming: 4 bases; J trimming: 3 bases; junction bases outside the gene matches: 6. The CDR3 is made up of 14 amino acids. The DNA for the CDR3 is TGCGCCAGCAGCCCGGGGGACAGGAGCTACGAGCAGTACGTC. Encoded protein: CASSPGDRSYEQYV.

The rearrangement uses TRBV10-3 and TRBJ2-1, with 9 bases aligning to TRBD1. The ends lost 3 bases at V and 7 bases at J; junction bases unmatched: 4. There are 14 residues in the CDR3. The V gene's germline CDR1 is ENHRY and CDR2 SYGVKD. The CDR3 nucleotides read TGTGCCATCAGTGAACCGGGACAGGGTAATGAGCAGTTCTTC. This gives the protein CAISEPGQGNEQFF.

The V and J genes are TRBV7-2 and TRBJ2-3; 7 bases agree with TRBD1. J was trimmed by 2 bases and V by 3 bases; bases with no gene match: 5. Germline V gene data show CDR1 as SGHTA and CDR2 as FQGNSA. The CDR3 runs 15 residues. This chain's CDR3 is CASSLSTGFTDTQYF. CDR3 coding DNA: TGTGCCAGCAGCTTGTCGACAGGGTTCACAGATACGCAGTATTTT.

The rearrangement uses TRBV15 and TRBJ1-1, with 8 bases aligning to TRBD1. V dropped 2 bases and J dropped 4; count of bases not matched to a gene: 6. CDR1 and CDR2 (germline): LNHNV, YYDKDF (reference sequence). CDR3 length: 15 residues. CDR3 protein: CATSRQDRDTTEAFF. In nucleotides, the CDR3 is TGTGCCACCAGCAGACAGGACAGGGATACCACTGAAGCTTTCTTT.

The chain is built from TRBV10-3 and TRBJ2-5; 8 nucleotides align to TRBD1. Germline-derived CDR1 and CDR2 are ENHRY and SYGVKD. This CDR3 contains 14 residues. V dropped 6 bases and J dropped 5; count of bases not matched to a gene: 8. In DNA, the CDR3 is TGTGCCATCAGCTTGGACAGGACAGGGGAGACCCAGTACTTC. Translated, it gives CAISLDRTGETQYF.

The rearrangement uses TRBV12-3 or TRBV12-4 and TRBJ1-4; no clear D gene. Trimming shortened V by 3 bases and J by 8 bases, and 10 bases separated the two germline ends. This CDR3 is 13 amino acids long. In nucleotides, the CDR3 is TGTGCCAGCAGTTTGCAGGTTGGCGAAAAACTGTTTTTT. Translated: CASSLQVGEKLFF.

The V and J genes are TRBV6-6 and TRBJ2-1; a weak D match, TRBD2 (6 bases). Trimming cost V 2 bases and J 16 bases, with 15 bases left between them. The germline V gene encodes CDR1 MNHNY and CDR2 SVGAGI (reference sequence). There are 12 residues in the CDR3. For the CDR3, the DNA is TGTGCCAGCAGTTACGGTAGCGGCCCACACTTCTTC. It is translated as CASSYGSGPHFF.

The gene calls are TRBV6-5 and TRBJ1-5; D perhaps matches TRBD1 (6 bases). This CDR3 comprises 13 residues. CDR1 and CDR2 (germline): MNHEY, SVGAGI. Trimming took 8 bases from V and 7 from J, leaving 15 bases between them. CDR3 amino acids: CASGAGARQPQHF. The CDR3 nucleotides read TGTGCCAGCGGCGCAGGGGCGAGGCAGCCCCAGCATTTT.

The chain combines TRBV12-3 or TRBV12-4 with TRBJ2-7, with D possibly TRBD1 on 6 matching bases. The CDR3 sequence is 13 residues long. V lost 5 bases to trimming and J lost 2 bases, with 10 bases between them. The CDR3 is CASSQTGTYEQYF. CDR3 nucleotide sequence: TGTGCCAGCAGTCAGACAGGTACCTACGAGCAGTACTTC.

The rearrangement uses TRBV6-2 or TRBV6-3 and TRBJ1-2; D is unclear. V gave up 6 bases and J gave up 6 bases, with 17 bases separating them. CDR1 and CDR2 from the germline V gene are MNHEY and SVGEGT. The length of the CDR3 is 14 residues. The CDR3 nucleotides read TGTGCCAGCAGCCCGGTCGGGGTATGGGATGGCTACACCTTC. This codes for CASSPVGVWDGYTF.

This chain uses TRBV5-1 with TRBJ1-1; 9 bases align to TRBD1. Unmatched junction bases numbered 5, after V lost 3 bases and J lost 5 bases. The length of the CDR3 is 14 residues. CDR1 SGHRS and CDR2 YFSETQ come from the germline V gene. The CDR3 coding sequence is TGCGCCAGCAGCTCTCTGACAGGGGGGACTGAAGCTTTCTTT. It specifies CASSSLTGGTEAFF. The full variable domain, completed using reference TRBV5-1 and TRBJ1-1, is KAGVTQTPRYLIKTRGQQVTLSCSPISGHRSVSWYQQTPGQGLQFLFEYFSETQRNKGNFPGRFSGRQFSNSRSEMNVSTLELGDSALYLCASSSLTGGTEAFFGQGTRLTVV.

This chain joins TRBV12-3 or TRBV12-4 and TRBJ1-4; D is unclear. V was clipped by 6 bases and J by 13 bases, with 12 bases between them. CDR3 length: 11 residues. CDR3 DNA: TGTGCCAGCAGATCCGGTCGTGCACTGTTTTTT. This gives the protein CASRSGRALFF.

The chain uses TRBV4-1 and TRBJ1-1; D is uncertain. This CDR3 spans 14 amino acids. In germline, CDR1 is MGHRA, CDR2 YSYEKL. Trimming stripped 1 base from V and 0 bases from J, with 6 bases between. The CDR3 DNA follows: TGCGCCAGCAGCCAAGGACTGGTGAACACTGAAGCTTTCTTT. Amino acid sequence: CASSQGLVNTEAFF.

This clone was counted a single time. V usage is TRBV5-1 and J usage is TRBJ2-3, with D tentatively TRBD2 (6 bases). The CDR3 sequence is 15 residues long. Trimming took 0 bases from V and 4 from J, leaving 12 bases between them. CDR1 is SGHRS and CDR2 is YFSETQ in the germline V gene. DNA for the CDR3: TGCGCCAGCAGCTTGGAATCGCGGGGTCCAGATACGCAGTATTTT. Translating gives CASSLESRGPDTQYF.

This clone was seen a few times. The rearrangement links TRBV6-2 or TRBV6-3 to TRBJ1-1; 7 nucleotides align to TRBD1. The germline gives CDR1 MNHEY, CDR2 SVGEGT. The CDR3 loop spans 16 amino acids. Trimming took 0 bases from V and 6 from J; bases not matched to a gene: 10. Written as DNA, the CDR3 is TGTGCCAGCAGTTACTCGGGCGACAGGGTTGGCGCTGAAGCTTTCTTT. Its translation is CASSYSGDRVGAEAFF.

Details on this clone: The sample holds other DNA sequences that translate to the same CDR3. The chain carries TRBV10-1 and TRBJ2-1; 8 bases are a match to TRBD1. The CDR3 totals 14 residues. Germline values: CDR1 WNHNN, CDR2 SYGVQD (reference sequence). V trimming: 7 bases; J trimming: 9 bases; junction bases outside the gene matches: 11. The CDR3 bases are TGCGCCAGCACCAACGGACAGGGCAGGGGTGAGCAGTTCTTC. Amino acids: CASTNGQGRGEQFF.

The chain is built from TRBV4-2 and TRBJ2-3, with 9 bases that match TRBD2. The germline CDR1 and CDR2 sequences are LGHNA and YNFKEQ. Trimming removed 2 bases from V and 4 bases from J; junction bases left unmatched: 7. The CDR3 length is 16 residues. CDR3 sequence reads: CASSQPIAGVSDTQYF. CDR3 DNA: TGTGCCAGCAGCCAACCCATAGCGGGGGTGTCAGATACGCAGTATTTT.

The chain joins TRBV6-1 to TRBJ1-6; tentative D call: TRBD1 (5 bases). The CDR3 is 16 amino acids. CDR1 is MNHNS, CDR2 SASEGT, per germline. Trimming removed 2 bases at V and 7 bases at J, with 15 bases between. The CDR3 nucleotides read TGTGCCAGCAGTGAAAGGGGCAAGGTTGGAAATTCACCCCTCCACTTT. It encodes CASSERGKVGNSPLHF.

This chain joins TRBV18 and TRBJ2-2; D possibly corresponds to TRBD1 (6 bases). Germline values: CDR1 KGHSH, CDR2 LQKENI. The V and J ends lost 0 bases and 1 base respectively, with 9 bases between them. The CDR3 is 16 residues long. CDR3 DNA: TGTGCCAGCTCACCACCGGGCAGGGGGAACACCGGGGAGCTGTTTTTT. Amino acids: CASSPPGRGNTGELFF.

The chain recombines TRBV6-5 with TRBJ1-4, with 9 bases aligning to TRBD1. Trimming cost V 5 bases and J 10 bases; bases outside gene matches: 8. Looked up from germline, CDR1 is MNHEY and CDR2 is SVGAGI. The CDR3 loop spans 14 amino acids. The CDR3 coding sequence is TGTGCCAGCAGTACAGGGGGCGGGGTTGGAAAACTGTTTTTT. It specifies CASSTGGGVGKLFF.

V and J are TRBV19 and TRBJ1-2; TRBD1 is a possible D gene (5 bases). The germline V and J ends were trimmed by 4 bases and 2 bases, with 11 bases remaining between them. Germline-derived CDR1 and CDR2 are LNHDA and SQIVND (reference sequence). The CDR3 runs to 14 residues. CDR3 in DNA: TGTGCCAGTAGTAGGGGCCTACTCAACTATGGCTACACCTTC. Protein product: CASSRGLLNYGYTF. The whole variable domain, filled in from reference TRBV19 and TRBJ1-2, reads DGGITQSPKYLFRKEGQNVTLSCEQNLNHDAMYWYRQDPGQGLRLIYYSQIVNDFQKGDIAEGYSVSREKKESFPLTVTSAQKNPTAFYLCASSRGLLNYGYTFGSGTRLTVV.

The J gene is TRBJ1-1, the V gene TRBV7-8; D uncertain. CDR1 and CDR2 from the germline V gene are SGHVS and FQNEAQ. This CDR3 has 13 residues. V was clipped by 2 bases and J by 6 bases, with 10 bases between them. As DNA, the CDR3 is TGTGCCAGCAGCTTAATTGTATTCGCTGAAGCTTTCTTT. Translation: CASSLIVFAEAFF. The full variable domain, in which reference TRBV7-8 and TRBJ1-1 provide the parts outside the CDR3, is GAGVSQSPRYKVAKRGQDVALRCDPISGHVSLFWYQQALGQGPEFLTYFQNEAQLDKSGLPSDRFFAERPEGSVSTLKIQRTQQEDSAVYLCASSLIVFAEAFFGQGTRLTVV.

The rearrangement uses TRBV7-9 and TRBJ1-1, with TRBD1 matching over 7 bases. CDR1 SEHNR and CDR2 FQNEAQ come from the germline V gene (reference sequence). Trimming at V came to 5 bases and at J to 1 base, leaving 4 bases not matched to a gene. The CDR3 is 14 residues long. CDR3 sequence reads: CASSIRDRNTEAFF. The DNA for the CDR3 is TGTGCCAGCAGCATCCGGGACAGGAACACTGAAGCTTTCTTT.